This is a list of T cell receptor beta chains from one sample in a study of blood T cell repertoires in COVID-19. Sequenced by immunoSEQ multiplex PCR; TCRdb stores in-frame clones only, minus some. The sample contains 200,000 to 300,000 clones, just under 85% of which appear only once. The source material was peripheral blood. The receptors here all came from a man of 80 years or more with acute or convalescent COVID-19. Each CDR3 is given with its conserved first and last residue. D genes are given only for firm matches. Where a row states a size, it is once, few, many or the class of an expanded clone; other rows omit it.

CDR3 length | clone size | J gene | V gene | D gene | CDR3 DNA | CDR3 protein
16 | NA | TRBJ2-1 | TRBV4-2 | TRBD2 | TGTGCCAGCAGCCAGAATAGCGGGGGGACAAACAATGAGCAGTTCTTC | CASSQNSGGTNNEQFF
14 | NA | TRBJ1-1 | TRBV19 | NA | TGTGCCAGTAGGCAGGGAGGGCCGCTGGCTGAAGCTTTCTTT | CASRQGGPLAEAFF
14 | NA | TRBJ1-6 | TRBV5-4 | NA | TGTGCCAGCAGGGCAGGCCTCCTTGGGTCACCCCTCCACTTT | CASRAGLLGSPLHF
14 | NA | TRBJ2-1 | TRBV5-4 | NA | TGTGCCAGCAGCTTGCGGACAGCTGACAATGAGCAGTTCTTC | CASSLRTADNEQFF
19 | NA | TRBJ2-7 | TRBV28 | TRBD2 | TGTGCCAGCAGTTTCCAACTCAATATTCAGCTAGCGGCAACCTACGAGCAGTACTTC | CASSFQLNIQLAATYEQYF
14 | NA | TRBJ2-2 | TRBV5-8 | TRBD1 | TGTGCCAGCAGCTTGGGGACAGGGATCGGGGAGCTGTTTTTT | CASSLGTGIGELFF
14 | once | TRBJ1-5 | TRBV18 | NA | TGTGCCAGCTCACCCAACAGATACAATCAGCCCCAGCATTTT | CASSPNRYNQPQHF
15 | NA | TRBJ2-1 | TRBV30 | TRBD2 | TGTGCCTGGAGTATAGGACTAGCGGGAGGGGATGAGCAGTTCTTC | CAWSIGLAGGDEQFF
13 | few | TRBJ2-7 | TRBV28 | NA | TGTGCCAGCAGTTTCGCAGGATACTACGAGCAGTACTTC | CASSFAGYYEQYF
12 | NA | TRBJ1-2 | TRBV30 | NA | TGTGCCTGGAGTCCGGGGTCCGGGGGCTACACCTTC | CAWSPGSGGYTF
22 | NA | TRBJ2-1 | TRBV18 | TRBD1 | TGTGCCAGCTCACCGGACCTATACCGACAGGGGCGGCTCCGCTCCGCGTGGAATGAGCAGTTCTTC | CASSPDLYRQGRLRSAWNEQFF
14 | NA | TRBJ2-7 | TRBV7-2 | NA | TGTGCCAGCAAGAAGGGACATAACTCCTACGAGCAGTACTTC | CASKKGHNSYEQYF
14 | few | TRBJ2-2 | TRBV28 | NA | TGTGCCAGCAGTTCGGGACAGAACACCGGGGAGCTGTTTTTT | CASSSGQNTGELFF
12 | NA | TRBJ2-3 | TRBV7-9 | NA | TGTGCCAGCAGTATCACCAGGGATACGCAGTATTTT | CASSITRDTQYF